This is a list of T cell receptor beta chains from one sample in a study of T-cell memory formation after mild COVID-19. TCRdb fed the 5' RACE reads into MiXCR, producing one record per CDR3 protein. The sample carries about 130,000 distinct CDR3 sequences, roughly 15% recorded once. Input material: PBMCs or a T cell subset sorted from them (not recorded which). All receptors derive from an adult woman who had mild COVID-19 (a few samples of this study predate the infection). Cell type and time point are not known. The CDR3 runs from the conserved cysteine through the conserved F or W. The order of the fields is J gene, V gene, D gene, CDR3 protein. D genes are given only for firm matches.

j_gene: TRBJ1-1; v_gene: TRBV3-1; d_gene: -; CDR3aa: CAISQDRRRSAEAFF
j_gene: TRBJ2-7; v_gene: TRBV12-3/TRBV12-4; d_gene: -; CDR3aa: CASSLALGKQYF
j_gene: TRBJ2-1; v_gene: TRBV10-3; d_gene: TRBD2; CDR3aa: CASSASGKIDEQFF
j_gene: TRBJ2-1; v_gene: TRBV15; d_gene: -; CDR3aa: CATSRYNEQFF
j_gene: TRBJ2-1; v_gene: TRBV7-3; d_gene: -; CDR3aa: CASSYGDSGYEQFF
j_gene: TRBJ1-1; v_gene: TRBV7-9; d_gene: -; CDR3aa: CASSLIRGTEAFF
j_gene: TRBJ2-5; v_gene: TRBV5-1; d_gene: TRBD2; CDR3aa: CASGLAGRGETQYF
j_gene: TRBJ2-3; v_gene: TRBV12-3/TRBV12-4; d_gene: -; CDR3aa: CASSLGWQSTDTQYF
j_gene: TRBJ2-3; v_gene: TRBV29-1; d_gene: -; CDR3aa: CSGGRDTLTDTQYF
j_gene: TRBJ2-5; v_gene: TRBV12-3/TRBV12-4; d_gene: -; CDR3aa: CASSSMRVGQPYF
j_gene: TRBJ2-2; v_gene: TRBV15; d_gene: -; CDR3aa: CATRSNHSGRGTGELFF
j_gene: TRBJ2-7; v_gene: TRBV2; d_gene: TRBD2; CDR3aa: CASSVGLAGTYEQYF
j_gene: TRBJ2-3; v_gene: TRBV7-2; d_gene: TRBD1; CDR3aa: CASSFTGVSTDTQYF
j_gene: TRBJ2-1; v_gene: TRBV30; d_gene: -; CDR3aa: CAWRGGVRGEQFF
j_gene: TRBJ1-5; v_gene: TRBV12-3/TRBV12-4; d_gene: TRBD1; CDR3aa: CASRGEGQDRDF
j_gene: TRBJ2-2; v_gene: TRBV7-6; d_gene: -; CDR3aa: CASSSAAGELFF
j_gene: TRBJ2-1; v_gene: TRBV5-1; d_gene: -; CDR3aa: CASSLGETPEQFF
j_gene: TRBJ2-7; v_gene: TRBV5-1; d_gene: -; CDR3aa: CASSSRPDNSYEQYF
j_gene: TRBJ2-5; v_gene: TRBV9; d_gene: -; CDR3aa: CASSPGTQPRETQYF
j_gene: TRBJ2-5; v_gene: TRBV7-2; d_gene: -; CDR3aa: CASSFGRSRETQYF
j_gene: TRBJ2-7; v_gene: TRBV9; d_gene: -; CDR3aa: CASSVGPSSYEQYF
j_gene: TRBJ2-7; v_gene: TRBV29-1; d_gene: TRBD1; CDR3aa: CSTRTGPSSYEQYF
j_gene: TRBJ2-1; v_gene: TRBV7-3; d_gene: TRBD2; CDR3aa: CASSSWTSGHNEQFF
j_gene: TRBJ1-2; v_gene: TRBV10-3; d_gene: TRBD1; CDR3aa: CAISESDRGYGYTF
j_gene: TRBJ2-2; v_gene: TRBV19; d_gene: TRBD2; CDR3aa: CASSMPSGRLGTGELFF